One TCR beta chain is described in this entry. What it binds is not known. The sample is drawn from a study of CXCR3-negative and CXCR3-positive naive CD8 T cells. CDR1 is SGDLS, CDR2 YYNGEE, per germline. The CDR3 runs to 15 residues. The study, taken as a whole, reports: Memory cells differed in TRBV-TRBJ usage, but naive CXCR3-negative and CXCR3-positive cells had similar usage. The majority of assays used fresh PBMCs, and CXCR3 expression partially decreased after cryopreservation. Both naive subsets had comparably high diversity; memory CD8+ cells much lower. Comparison of naive subsets found surface CD5 to be comparable, and TCR strength was inferred on the basis of TRB CDR3 properties.

The study made its TRB cDNA libraries by 5' RACE, adding UMI labels. TCRdb derives one entry per CDR3 protein from the 5' RACE reads, leaving out DNA. The sample totals more than 7,500 distinct CDR3 sequences; its top ten clones hold about 1%. Material for sequencing was naive CXCR3- CD8+ T cells from blood. Stated subset: CD45RO-CCR7+CD27+CD95- naive CD8+ T cells lacking CXCR3 (TNR3-). The V gene is TRBV9, the J gene TRBJ1-1; the D call from TCRdb, TRBD1, cannot be confirmed without DNA. This TCR was recovered from a human donor in good health. Some clones in this sample may be carry-over from other donors' samples. CDR3: CASSVADTADPEAFF.